Reported below is one TCR beta chain. Its specificity is not known. The entry originates in a study of shared clonotypes between healthy human individuals. Using immunoSEQ multiplex PCR, the repertoire was profiled, and TCRdb retains in-frame clones only, with some absent. Of roughly 700,000 clones listed, around 74% were seen once; the top ten hold 1.5% to 2%. A CD45RA-negative memory subset and a CD45RA+ naive subset were separated from the CD4+ cells. Notes on the study in general: Generation of non-shared clonotypes was less probable than generation of clonotypes shared by all four donors.

The CDR3 spans 13 residues. Germline assignment: CDR1 SQVTM and CDR2 ANQGSEA. The J segment lost 4 bases and the V segment lost 4 bases, leaving 4 bases of the junction unmatched. This rearrangement joins TRBV29-1 to TRBJ2-5; 9 bases map to TRBD1. Sequenced input: memory CD4+ T cells sorted from blood. Subset: CD45RA-negative fraction. The sequence was obtained from a woman aged 25 to 39 in good health. The DNA for the CDR3 is TGCAGCGTTGGACAGGGGGGAGGAGAGACCCAGTACTTC. This gives the protein CSVGQGGGETQYF.